Presented here are 28 T cell receptor beta chains from one specimen sequenced in a study of blood T cell repertoires in COVID-19. Generated by immunoSEQ multiplex PCR, the TCRdb table keeps only in-frame clones and is missing some. The sample shows over 250,000 clones, 75% to 90% of them seen only once. Sequencing used peripheral blood. The receptors originated from a woman in her sixties or seventies with COVID-19, enrolled during active disease.

The chain carries TRBV2 and TRBJ1-2; D remains ambiguous. Germline V gene data show CDR1 as SNHLY and CDR2 as FYNNEI. Trimming pared 6 bases from V and 4 bases from J, leaving 9 bases between. The CDR3 is 12 amino acids. CDR3 sequence reads: CASRTGSYGYTF. CDR3 nucleotide sequence: TGTGCCAGCAGAACCGGGAGCTATGGCTACACCTTC.

The chain has TRBV30 and TRBJ2-3; D possibly corresponds to TRBD2 (6 bases). The CDR3 spans 13 residues. CDR1 is GTSNPN and CDR2 is SVGIG in the germline V gene (reference sequence). V was trimmed by 4 bases and J by 5 bases, leaving 13 bases between them. In DNA form, the CDR3 reads TGTGCCTGGAAGTGGGGGGTGGAAGATACGCAGTATTTT. Protein product: CAWKWGVEDTQYF.

The chain uses TRBV5-4 and TRBJ2-5; TRBD1 is a possible D gene (6 bases). The CDR3 is made up of 13 amino acids. Trimming shortened V by 1 base and J by 5 bases, and 9 bases separated the two germline ends. Germline V gene sequence: CDR1 SGHNT, CDR2 YYREEE (reference sequence). This CDR3 is CASSLTGPETQYF. CDR3 DNA sequence: TGTGCCAGCAGCTTGACAGGGCCGGAGACCCAGTACTTC.

The rearrangement uses TRBV18 and TRBJ1-1, with D possibly being TRBD1 (5 bases). Trimming removed 0 bases at V and 2 bases at J, with 10 bases between. The length of the CDR3 is 15 residues. Germline values: CDR1 KGHSH, CDR2 LQKENI. The CDR3 DNA sequence: TGTGCCAGCTCACCACCGGGGCGGACCAACACTGAAGCTTTCTTT. Amino acid sequence: CASSPPGRTNTEAFF.

This rearrangement joins TRBV11-2 to TRBJ2-1, with D possibly matching TRBD1 (6 bases). The CDR3 runs to 18 residues. Germline lookup yields CDR1 SGHAT and CDR2 FQNNGV. V dropped 4 bases and J dropped 5 bases, with 24 bases sitting between them. For the CDR3, the DNA is TGTGCCAGCAGCTCCGGACCAGCACTCATTACAGGGAACAATGAGCAGTTCTTC. Translated, it gives CASSSGPALITGNNEQFF.

The rearrangement links TRBV27 to TRBJ1-3; no definite D call. Germline CDR1 is MNHEY and CDR2 is SMNVEV (reference sequence). CDR3 size: 14 residues. Trimming removed 5 bases from V and 0 bases from J, with 8 bases in between. In nucleotides, the CDR3 is TGTGCCAGCAGTAGTCTGAGCTCTGGAAACACCATATATTTT. Its protein is CASSSLSSGNTIYF.

The V gene is TRBV5-1, the J gene TRBJ2-7; 16 nucleotides match TRBD2. Germline V gene data show CDR1 as SGHRS and CDR2 as YFSETQ. After removal of 5 bases from V and 5 bases from J, the junction contained 7 bases not matched to a gene. The CDR3 is 16 residues long. The CDR3 reads CASSLGLAGGFDEQYF. The CDR3 nucleotides read TGCGCCAGCAGTCTGGGACTAGCGGGGGGGTTCGACGAGCAGTACTTC. The variable domain in full, completed from reference TRBV5-1 and TRBJ2-7, reads KAGVTQTPRYLIKTRGQQVTLSCSPISGHRSVSWYQQTPGQGLQFLFEYFSETQRNKGNFPGRFSGRQFSNSRSEMNVSTLELGDSALYLCASSLGLAGGFDEQYFGPGTRLTVT.

The chain employs TRBV7-2 and TRBJ2-7; 12 bases fit TRBD2. The CDR3 length is 14 residues. J lost 3 bases, V lost 5 bases, and 2 bases had no gene match. Germline CDR1 SGHTA, CDR2 FQGNSA. The CDR3 here is CASSTLAGGYEQYF. In DNA, the CDR3 is TGTGCCAGCAGCACACTAGCGGGGGGCTACGAGCAGTACTTC. Complete variable domain (other parts from reference TRBV7-2 and TRBJ2-7): GAGVSQSPSNKVTEKGKDVELRCDPISGHTALYWYRQSLGQGLEFLIYFQGNSAPDKSGLPSDRFSAERTGGSVSTLTIQRTQQEDSAVYLCASSTLAGGYEQYFGPGTRLTVT.

V is TRBV30 and J is TRBJ1-1; D unresolved. The ends were cut back, 3 bases at V and 11 bases at J, with 13 bases in the middle. The germline gives CDR1 GTSNPN, CDR2 SVGIG (reference sequence). CDR3 size: 11 residues. DNA of the CDR3: TGTGCCTGGAGCGTCGTCCCTCCTGCTTTCTTT. Its protein product is CAWSVVPPAFF. The full variable domain, its missing parts supplied by reference TRBV30 and TRBJ1-1, is SQTIHQWPATLVQPVGSPLSLECTVEGTSNPNLYWYRQAAGRGLQLLFYSVGIGQISSEVPQNLSASRPQDRQFILSSKKLLLSDSGFYLCAWSVVPPAFFGQGTRLTVV.

The CDR3 region is CASSTAGTSQYF. In DNA, the CDR3 is TGTGCCAGTAGTACCGCGGGGACCTCGCAGTACTTC. V gene TRBV19 combines with J gene TRBJ2-7, with D perhaps TRBD2 (6 bases). The CDR3 has 12 amino acids. Germline V gives CDR1 LNHDA, CDR2 SQIVND (reference sequence). Trimming left V 4 bases short and J 9 bases short, with 13 bases between.

The rearrangement links TRBV7-2 to TRBJ2-1; unclear D gene. The CDR3 contains 17 residues. V was trimmed by 2 bases and J by 7 bases, leaving 21 bases between them. The germline V gene encodes CDR1 SGHTA and CDR2 FQGNSA. The CDR3 reads CASSLSPPRRGENEQFF. As DNA, the CDR3 is TGTGCCAGCAGCTTAAGCCCCCCTAGGCGTGGTGAGAATGAGCAGTTCTTC.

The chain links TRBV10-2 to TRBJ2-5; tentatively, D is TRBD1 (5 bases). There are 13 residues in the CDR3. Germline CDR1 WSHSY, CDR2 SAAADI. Trimming removed 3 bases from V and 5 bases from J, with 10 bases in between. The CDR3 spells CASSDTGLETQYF. CDR3 DNA sequence: TGCGCCAGCAGTGATACAGGTTTGGAGACCCAGTACTTC.

The chain employs TRBV11-2 and TRBJ2-5, with D tentatively TRBD2 (7 bases). V lost 5 bases and J 1 base, leaving 17 bases between the germline ends. This CDR3 comprises 16 residues. The germline gives CDR1 SGHAT, CDR2 FQNNGV. CDR3 sequence: CASSPRGGGAQETQYF. The CDR3, as DNA: TGTGCCAGCAGCCCCAGGGGTGGGGGGGCCCAAGAGACCCAGTACTTC.

This clone was seen a single time. The gene calls are TRBV6-5 and TRBJ2-7; D possibly corresponds to TRBD2 (6 bases). The CDR3 covers 13 residues. V lost 2 bases to trimming and J lost 5 bases, with 10 bases between them. The germline V gene has CDR1 MNHEY and CDR2 SVGAGI. The CDR3 nucleotides read TGTGCCAGCAGTTACGGCGGGGCAGACGAGCAGTACTTC. It yields the protein CASSYGGADEQYF.

The CDR3 spells CSTQGAEAFF. The CDR3 DNA sequence: TGCAGCACACAGGGAGCCGAAGCTTTCTTT. The chain has TRBV29-1 and TRBJ1-1; tentative D call: TRBD1 (6 bases). The CDR3 is 10 residues long. V lost 8 bases to trimming and J lost 8 bases, with 12 bases between them. Germline CDR1 and CDR2: SQVTM and ANQGSEA. Full variable domain (rest looked up from reference TRBV29-1 and TRBJ1-1): SAVISQKPSRDICQRGTSLTIQCQVDSQVTMMFWYRQQPGQSLTLIATANQGSEATYESGFVIDKFPISRPNLTFSTLTVSNMSPEDSSIYLCSTQGAEAFFGQGTRLTVV.

The J gene is TRBJ2-2, the V gene TRBV5-1; TRBD1 matches at 8 bases. Trimming removed 4 bases from V and 4 bases from J; junction bases left unmatched: 9. CDR1 and CDR2 (germline): SGHRS, YFSETQ. The CDR3 consists of 16 residues. The CDR3: CASSARQGSSTGELFF. CDR3 in DNA: TGCGCCAGCAGCGCCAGACAGGGGTCGAGCACCGGGGAGCTGTTTTTT. Full variable domain (outside the CDR3, taken from reference TRBV5-1 and TRBJ2-2): KAGVTQTPRYLIKTRGQQVTLSCSPISGHRSVSWYQQTPGQGLQFLFEYFSETQRNKGNFPGRFSGRQFSNSRSEMNVSTLELGDSALYLCASSARQGSSTGELFFGEGSRLTVL.

The rearrangement uses TRBV7-2 and TRBJ2-7, with 7 bases identical to TRBD2. Germline loops: CDR1 SGHTA, CDR2 FQGNSA. This CDR3 comprises 15 residues. Losses at the gene ends were 1 base for V and 7 bases for J; bases not matched to a gene: 10. The CDR3 is CASSLELAGTKEQYF. The CDR3 DNA follows: TGTGCCAGCAGCTTAGAGTTGGCAGGGACTAAAGAGCAGTACTTC.

The chain is built from TRBV5-4 and TRBJ1-2, with 9 nucleotides matching TRBD1. The CDR3 consists of 16 residues. The V gene end was trimmed by 0 bases and the J gene end by 3 bases; junction bases not matched to a gene: 6. From germline, CDR1 is SGHNT and CDR2 YYREEE (reference sequence). CDR3 region: CASSLVGQGNDYGYTF. DNA of the CDR3: TGTGCCAGCAGCTTGGTAGGACAGGGGAACGACTATGGCTACACCTTC.

This chain connects TRBV2 to TRBJ1-4; no clear D. The length of the CDR3 is 14 residues. V lost 7 bases and J 0 bases, leaving 9 bases between the germline ends. Germline V CDR1 and CDR2: SNHLY, FYNNEI. The CDR3 spells CASNQDATNEKLFF. In nucleotides, the CDR3 is TGTGCCAGCAACCAGGATGCAACTAATGAAAAACTGTTTTTT.

The chain has TRBV19 and TRBJ1-4; 10 bases map to TRBD1. The V gene's germline CDR1 is LNHDA and CDR2 SQIVND (reference sequence). The CDR3 is made up of 16 amino acids. After removal of 7 bases from V and 2 bases from J, the junction contained 7 bases not matched to a gene. The CDR3 sequence is CASKDRGPGTNEKLFF. The CDR3 DNA sequence: TGTGCCAGTAAAGACAGGGGGCCAGGGACTAATGAAAAACTGTTTTTT. Filled out from reference TRBV19 and TRBJ1-4, the complete variable domain reads DGGITQSPKYLFRKEGQNVTLSCEQNLNHDAMYWYRQDPGQGLRLIYYSQIVNDFQKGDIAEGYSVSREKKESFPLTVTSAQKNPTAFYLCASKDRGPGTNEKLFFGSGTQLSVL.

This clone was counted only a few times. V and J are TRBV6-1 and TRBJ1-1, with TRBD1 matching 9 bases. There are 14 residues in the CDR3. V lost 2 bases, J lost 3 bases, and 1 base stayed unmatched. Germline loops: CDR1 MNHNS, CDR2 SASEGT. CDR3 sequence: CASSERTGDTEAFF. The DNA of the CDR3 is TGTGCCAGCAGTGAACGGACAGGGGACACTGAAGCTTTCTTT.

This chain uses TRBV5-8 with TRBJ2-3; 10 nucleotides agree with TRBD1. J gave up 2 bases and V 2 bases, and 14 bases lay outside the gene matches. The CDR3 sequence is 19 residues long. Germline assignment: CDR1 SGHTS and CDR2 YDEGEE. CDR3 amino acids: CASSLRWGQGKGITDTQYF. CDR3 sequence (DNA): TGTGCCAGCAGCTTAAGATGGGGACAGGGGAAGGGTATCACAGATACGCAGTATTTT.

The CDR3 sequence: CASSSGPEGGPRDTQYF. The CDR3 region has the DNA TGTGCCAGCAGCTCCGGTCCCGAGGGGGGGCCACGCGATACGCAGTATTTT. The J gene is TRBJ2-3, the V gene TRBV11-2; TRBD2 is a possible D gene (7 bases). The germline V gene has CDR1 SGHAT and CDR2 FQNNGV. The CDR3 is 17 residues long. The V end lost 4 bases, the J end lost 6 bases, and 23 bases lay between the germline ends.

V gene TRBV7-2 combines with J gene TRBJ1-3; 8 bases match TRBD1. Germline V gene data show CDR1 as SGHTA and CDR2 as FQGNSA. V lost 2 bases and J lost 0; bases outside the gene matches: 6. The CDR3 runs 17 residues. The chain's CDR3 is CASSLTYDRGSGNTIYF. The CDR3 coding sequence is TGTGCCAGCAGCTTAACCTATGACAGGGGCTCTGGAAACACCATATATTTT.

The chain is built from TRBV5-1 and TRBJ1-4, with 8 nucleotides matching TRBD1. Germline CDR1 and CDR2: SGHRS and YFSETQ. With 4 bases clipped from V and 5 bases from J, the junction kept 10 bases outside the gene matches. This CDR3 comprises 16 residues. CDR3 nucleotide sequence: TGCGCCAGCAGCCTAGGACAGGGAAGGGGCAATGAAAAACTGTTTTTT. This codes for CASSLGQGRGNEKLFF.

This chain links TRBV5-4 with TRBJ1-1, with D perhaps matching TRBD1 (5 bases). The germline V and J ends were trimmed by 5 bases and 0 bases, with 17 bases remaining between them. The CDR3 runs 16 residues. Germline V CDR1 and CDR2: SGHNT, YYREEE (reference sequence). The CDR3 protein is CASSQGDGYMNTEAFF. CDR3 DNA: TGTGCCAGCAGTCAGGGTGATGGCTATATGAACACTGAAGCTTTCTTT.

This sequence joins TRBV11-2 and TRBJ2-5; 8 bases fit TRBD2. V lost 1 base and J lost 14; bases outside the gene matches: 3. CDR3 size: 11 residues. Per germline, CDR1 SGHAT and CDR2 FQNNGV. The CDR3 is CASSLAGGQYF. As DNA, the CDR3 is TGTGCCAGCAGCTTAGCGGGGGGGCAATACTTC.

This chain joins TRBV6-5 and TRBJ2-7; perhaps TRBD1 as D (6 bases). V was shortened by 7 bases and J by 0 bases, with 13 bases between the two germline ends. Germline V gene lookup returns CDR1 MNHEY and CDR2 SVGAGI. There are 14 residues in the CDR3. Written as DNA, the CDR3 is TGTGCCAGCAATCCCACAGGGCCCTCCTACGAGCAGTACTTC. Amino acid sequence: CASNPTGPSYEQYF.